This is a list of T cell receptor beta chains from one sample in a study of radiation and T cells in renal cell carcinoma. Clones were sequenced by immunoSEQ multiplex PCR, and TCRdb holds only the in-frame ones, with some missing. Here the sample spans some 150,000 clones, less than 85% being singletons. The sequences come from blood, collected from a patient whose treatment included radiotherapy and nephrectomy. The receptors come from a woman between 50 and 59 years old with renal cell carcinoma. CDR3s include the opening cysteine and the closing phenylalanine or tryptophan. A D gene is named only where the DNA matches it firmly. Clone size is shown for a subset of rows, as once, few, many or a class of expanded clone.

v_call	d_call	j_call	clone_size	cdr3_nt	cdr3_aa
TRBV15	TRBD1	TRBJ1-1	few	TGTGCCACCAGCAGAGTAGGACAGGGGGACACTGAAGCTTTCTTT	CATSRVGQGDTEAFF
TRBV7-2	-	TRBJ1-3	-	TGTGCCAGCAGCGAGAGGTACTTAAACACCATATATTTT	CASSERYLNTIYF
TRBV30	-	TRBJ2-7	-	TGTGCCTGGAGTTGGTCTAGTGGCTACGAGCAGTACTTC	CAWSWSSGYEQYF
TRBV4-1	TRBD1	TRBJ1-4	-	TGCGCCAGCAGCCAAGATGGCCAGGGGGGTGAAAAACTGTTTTTT	CASSQDGQGGEKLFF
TRBV6-7	-	TRBJ1-1	once	TGTGCCAGCAGCCACAGGAGCTCAGGAGCTTTCTTT	CASSHRSSGAFF
TRBV5-6	TRBD2	TRBJ2-7	-	TGTGCCAGCAGCTTGGAGGGACTAGCGGGAGTTAGGTACGAGCAGTACTTC	CASSLEGLAGVRYEQYF
TRBV5-6	TRBD1	TRBJ1-5	-	TGTGCCAGCAGCATCGGACAGGATAGCAATCAGCCCCAGCATTTT	CASSIGQDSNQPQHF
TRBV27	-	TRBJ2-2	-	TGTGCCAGCAGCCGGGGACGGGGTCTCGCCGGGGAGCTGTTTTTT	CASSRGRGLAGELFF
TRBV28	TRBD1	TRBJ1-3	few	TGTGCCAGCAGACAATGGGGACAGGGATCTGGAAACACCATATATTTT	CASRQWGQGSGNTIYF
TRBV5-1	-	TRBJ2-4	-	TGCGCCAGCAGCCCTACCGATCTAGCCAAAAACATTCAGTACTTC	CASSPTDLAKNIQYF
TRBV18	TRBD1	TRBJ2-7	-	TGTGCCAGCTCACCACCGGGTAGGGGGCTTTACCACGAGCAGTACTTC	CASSPPGRGLYHEQYF
TRBV28	-	TRBJ1-6	-	TGTGCCAGCAGAGACGTAGGATGGGATTCACCCCTCCACTTT	CASRDVGWDSPLHF
TRBV7-2	-	TRBJ1-3	-	TGTGCCAGCAGCTTAGCGCACCCGGCTGGAAACACCATATATTTT	CASSLAHPAGNTIYF
TRBV7-2	-	TRBJ2-7	once	TGTGCCAGCAGCCCACCGGGACACTACCTTAGGTCCTACGAGCAGTACTTC	CASSPPGHYLRSYEQYF
TRBV19	-	TRBJ1-5	few	TGTGCCAGTAGGGATAGCAATCAGCCCCAGCATTTT	CASRDSNQPQHF
TRBV5-1	-	TRBJ2-2	-	TGCGCCAGCAGCTTGGGGCCCCCGAACACCGGGGAGCTGTTTTTT	CASSLGPPNTGELFF
TRBV27	-	TRBJ1-4	-	TGTGCCAGCAGTCAGAGACCCGCAACTAATGAAAAACTGTTTTTT	CASSQRPATNEKLFF
TRBV6-1	-	TRBJ1-5	-	TGTGCCAGCAGTGCCGTCACCTCCGGGCAGCCCCAGCATTTT	CASSAVTSGQPQHF
TRBV9	-	TRBJ1-1	-	TGTGCCAGCAGCCTAATCTCGAACACTGAAGCTTTCTTT	CASSLISNTEAFF
TRBV19	TRBD2	TRBJ2-4	-	TGTGCCACCGTTAGGGGTACTAGCGGAAAGGGGGCCAAAAACATTCAGTACTTC	CATVRGTSGKGAKNIQYF
TRBV30	-	TRBJ1-4	few	TGTGCCTGGAGTTTGGGGGAGAGGGAAAAACTGTTTTTT	CAWSLGEREKLFF
TRBV5-1	TRBD2	TRBJ2-7	many	TGCGCCAGCAGCCCCGGGACTAGTCTCGAGCAGTACTTC	CASSPGTSLEQYF